The subject of this entry is one TCR beta chain. This table comes from immunoSEQ multiplex PCR, and its TCRdb copy is limited to in-frame clones, with some not included. The table lists around 67,000 clones, about 90% of them singletons. This sample stems from a study of blood T cell repertoires in COVID-19. From germline, CDR1 is SGHTA and CDR2 FQGTGA. The CDR3 loop spans 15 amino acids. J was trimmed by 7 bases and V by 7 bases; bases with no gene match: 9. This TCR was sampled from a man aged 50-59 years with active COVID-19. This chain uses TRBV7-3 with TRBJ2-2; TRBD2 agrees at 10 bases. The sequencing input was peripheral blood. The CDR3 sequence is CASTPAGGGFGELFF. The DNA for the CDR3 is TGTGCCAGCACCCCAGCGGGGGGGGGCTTCGGGGAGCTGTTTTTT.